The 23 T cell receptor beta chains below were found in one sample sequenced in a study of blood T cell repertoires in COVID-19. Libraries were prepared by immunoSEQ multiplex PCR; TCRdb keeps only in-frame clonotypes and omits some of them. The sample includes roughly 110,000 clones, about 84% of them seen just once. Sequenced: peripheral blood. Source of these receptors: a woman aged 60-70 years with acute or convalescent COVID-19.

The V call is TRBV4-2, the J call TRBJ1-5, with TRBD1 as a possible D gene (6 bases). The CDR3 extends over 18 amino acids. The V gene lost 1 base and the J gene lost 0 bases, with 16 bases spanning the gap. Germline CDR1 and CDR2: LGHNA and YNFKEQ. CDR3 protein: CASSQVLQGSYSNQPQHF. CDR3 bases: TGTGCCAGCAGCCAAGTGCTACAGGGTTCTTATAGCAATCAGCCCCAGCATTTT.

This chain joins TRBV5-1 and TRBJ1-1, with 9 bases that match TRBD1. Germline V CDR1 and CDR2: SGHRS, YFSETQ. There are 13 residues in the CDR3. V lost 0 bases and J lost 8; bases outside the gene matches: 2. The CDR3 reads CASSLGTGAEAFF. In DNA form, the CDR3 reads TGCGCCAGCAGCTTGGGGACAGGGGCCGAAGCTTTCTTT.

The chain links TRBV27 to TRBJ1-5; D is possibly TRBD1 (5 bases). Per germline, CDR1 MNHEY and CDR2 SMNVEV (reference sequence). The CDR3 covers 16 residues. V was clipped by 4 bases and J by 7 bases, with 20 bases between them. CDR3 nucleotide sequence: TGTGCCAGCAGTTCCCCGGCTCAGGGTGTCGGGCAGCCCCAGCATTTT. Translated: CASSSPAQGVGQPQHF.

The CDR3 is CASSFPVSGETQYF. The CDR3 nucleotides read TGTGCCAGCAGCTTTCCAGTTAGCGGGGAGACCCAGTACTTC. This chain links TRBV7-8 with TRBJ2-5; 7 nucleotides match TRBD2. Germline lookup yields CDR1 SGHVS and CDR2 FQNEAQ. J lost 5 bases, V lost 3 bases, and 6 bases had no gene match. This CDR3 comprises 14 residues. The full variable domain, in which reference TRBV7-8 and TRBJ2-5 provide the parts outside the CDR3, is GAGVSQSPRYKVAKRGQDVALRCDPISGHVSLFWYQQALGQGPEFLTYFQNEAQLDKSGLPSDRFFAERPEGSVSTLKIQRTQQEDSAVYLCASSFPVSGETQYFGPGTRLLVL.

This clone was observed a few times. Germline is not matched at one junction end, which may reflect a read error. The rearrangement joins TRBV30 to TRBJ1-2; no firm D call. The CDR3 is 9 amino acids. Looked up from germline, CDR1 is GTSNPN and CDR2 is SVGIG (reference sequence). The CDR3 is CAWSPWANF. CDR3 in DNA: TGTGCCTGGAGTCCATGGGCCAACTTC.

This clone has just a few counts. The chain employs TRBV5-1 and TRBJ1-1; tentative D call: TRBD1 (6 bases). CDR3 length: 15 amino acids. Looked up from germline, CDR1 is SGHRS and CDR2 is YFSETQ. With 0 bases removed from V and 1 base from J, the gap between germline ends came to 10 bases. The CDR3 nucleotides are TGCGCCAGCAGCTTGGAGGGGACACCGAACACTGAAGCTTTCTTT. Protein product: CASSLEGTPNTEAFF.

The rearrangement links TRBV19 to TRBJ2-2; D gene ambiguous. From germline, CDR1 is LNHDA and CDR2 SQIVND (reference sequence). V was shortened by 5 bases and J by 4 bases, with 11 bases between the two germline ends. The CDR3 totals 14 residues. CDR3 sequence reads: CASSYSSSTGELFF. CDR3 coding DNA: TGTGCCAGTAGTTATTCGTCGTCCACCGGGGAGCTGTTTTTT.

The count of this clone is one. The CDR3 coding sequence is TGTGCCAGCGCGGGACAGGGGAACACTGAAGCTTTCTTT. Translated: CASAGQGNTEAFF. V gene TRBV18 combines with J gene TRBJ1-1; 9 nucleotides match TRBD1. This CDR3 is 13 amino acids long. CDR1 is KGHSH and CDR2 is LQKENI in the germline V gene. V lost 8 bases, J lost 1 base, and 2 bases stayed unmatched. Together with reference TRBV18 and TRBJ1-1, the CDR3 gives the full variable domain: NAGVMQNPRHLVRRRGQEARLRCSPMKGHSHVYWYRQLPEEGLKFMVYLQKENIIDESGMPKERFSAEFPKEGPSILRIQQVVRGDSAAYFCASAGQGNTEAFFGQGTRLTVV.

This clone has only a few counts. The rearrangement links TRBV2 to TRBJ2-7; 8 bases match TRBD1. CDR3 length: 16 residues. The germline V gene has CDR1 SNHLY and CDR2 FYNNEI. Trimming at V came to 2 bases and at J to 5 bases, leaving 11 bases not matched to a gene. The CDR3 spells CASSELAPGGSDEQYF. In DNA form, the CDR3 reads TGTGCCAGCAGTGAACTGGCCCCAGGGGGCTCGGACGAGCAGTACTTC.

The chain couples TRBV3-1 (or the pseudogene TRBV3-2) to TRBJ1-5; D may be TRBD1 (6 bases). Germline lookup yields CDR1 LGHDT and CDR2 YNNKEL (reference sequence). The CDR3 is made up of 14 amino acids. The V and J ends lost 8 bases and 0 bases respectively, with 11 bases between them. The CDR3 loop is CASGPGDSNQPQHF. In DNA form, the CDR3 reads TGTGCCAGCGGTCCAGGGGATAGCAATCAGCCCCAGCATTTT.

The chain couples TRBV7-2 to TRBJ2-7, with 7 bases identical to TRBD1. V shed 4 bases, J shed 7 bases, and the junction held 10 bases outside the gene matches. CDR3 length: 14 amino acids. CDR1 and CDR2 (germline): SGHTA, FQGNSA. CDR3 sequence: CASSSGQAPGEQYF. The CDR3 coding sequence is TGTGCCAGCAGCTCCGGACAGGCCCCGGGGGAGCAGTACTTC.

The V and J genes are TRBV18 and TRBJ1-1, with D perhaps matching TRBD1 (5 bases). V gave up 3 bases and J gave up 5 bases, with 16 bases separating them. The CDR3 is 15 residues long. The V gene's germline CDR1 is KGHSH and CDR2 LQKENI. The CDR3: CASSPAGYVNTEAFF. The CDR3 DNA sequence: TGTGCCAGCTCACCGGCAGGGTATGTAAATACTGAAGCTTTCTTT.

The chain employs TRBV19 and TRBJ2-5, with TRBD2 as a possible D gene (6 bases). The V end was cut by 5 bases, the J end by 5 bases, with 15 bases between. CDR3 length equals 14 residues. Germline V gene data show CDR1 as LNHDA and CDR2 as SQIVND (reference sequence). In DNA form, the CDR3 reads TGTGCCAGTAGTCGGGACTTCAGGGACGAGACCCAGTACTTC. Translated: CASSRDFRDETQYF.

This clone was counted a single time. The chain has TRBV7-6 and TRBJ2-3, with D possibly TRBD2 on 5 matching bases. The CDR3 sequence is 13 residues long. Germline V lookup: CDR1 SGHVS, CDR2 FNYEAQ. Between the trimmed V and J ends, which lost 4 bases and 4 bases, there was a span of 9 bases. This CDR3 is CASSSEGADTQYF. CDR3 nucleotide sequence: TGTGCCAGCAGCTCCGAGGGCGCAGATACGCAGTATTTT. The full variable domain, in which reference TRBV7-6 and TRBJ2-3 provide the parts outside the CDR3, is GAGVSQSPRYKVTKRGQDVALRCDPISGHVSLYWYRQALGQGPEFLTYFNYEAQQDKSGLPNDRFSAERPEGSISTLTIQRTEQRDSAMYRCASSSEGADTQYFGPGTRLTVL.

This sequence joins TRBV5-5 and TRBJ2-5; 7 nucleotides align to TRBD1. Trimming took 4 bases from V and 2 from J; bases not matched to a gene: 8. The CDR3 sequence is 15 residues long. CDR1 and CDR2 from the germline V gene are SGHKS and YYEKEE (reference sequence). CDR3 residues: CASSAMTGSQETQYF. CDR3 DNA sequence: TGTGCCAGCAGCGCCATGACAGGGAGTCAAGAGACCCAGTACTTC.

This clone was seen more than once but under ten times. This chain links TRBV5-1 with TRBJ2-7; TRBD2 is a possible D gene (6 bases). The germline V and J ends were trimmed by 7 bases and 2 bases, with 19 bases remaining between them. The germline V gene encodes CDR1 SGHRS and CDR2 YFSETQ. This CDR3 is built from 15 residues. The CDR3 nucleotides are TGCGCCAGCCGTCCAGGCGGGGTTTCTACCTACGAGCAGTACTTC. Protein: CASRPGGVSTYEQYF.

This chain links TRBV3-1 (or the pseudogene TRBV3-2) with TRBJ2-1, with 10 bases identical to TRBD2. Trimming took 1 base from V and 2 from J; bases not matched to a gene: 2. Germline V gene lookup returns CDR1 LGHDT and CDR2 YNNKEL (reference sequence). This CDR3 contains 16 residues. CDR3 sequence: CASSQGLAGAYNEQFF. The CDR3 coding sequence is TGTGCCAGCAGCCAAGGGCTAGCGGGGGCCTACAATGAGCAGTTCTTC.

V and J are TRBV5-1 and TRBJ1-3; the D is unclear. The germline V and J ends were trimmed by 4 bases and 3 bases, with 14 bases remaining between them. CDR1 and CDR2 from the germline V gene are SGHRS and YFSETQ. CDR3 length: 15 residues. The CDR3 nucleotides read TGCGCCAGCAGCGAAGGTCCGGGGAATGGAAACACCATATATTTT. The encoded protein is CASSEGPGNGNTIYF.

The chain links TRBV5-6 to TRBJ2-3, with 9 bases matching TRBD2. Germline loops: CDR1 SGHDT, CDR2 YYEEEE. Trimming took 3 bases from V and 3 from J; bases not matched to a gene: 2. The CDR3 has 14 amino acids. CDR3 region: CASSSLAGTDTQYF. For the CDR3, the DNA is TGTGCCAGCAGCTCCCTAGCGGGGACAGATACGCAGTATTTT.

V is TRBV27 and J is TRBJ2-1; 8 bases map to TRBD2. Per the germline V gene, CDR1 is MNHEY and CDR2 is SMNVEV (reference sequence). The CDR3 extends over 12 amino acids. The V and J ends lost 5 bases and 9 bases, in that order; junction bases with no gene match: 3. CDR3 residues: CASSGLAGEQFF. CDR3 nucleotides: TGTGCCAGCAGTGGACTAGCAGGTGAGCAGTTCTTC.

The CDR3 region is CASSPQGRVEKLFF. DNA for the CDR3: TGTGCCAGCAGTCCCCAGGGTCGGGTTGAAAAACTGTTTTTT. The V and J genes are TRBV6-5 and TRBJ1-4; a possible D gene is TRBD1 (5 bases). The CDR3 is 14 amino acids. Germline V CDR1 and CDR2: MNHEY, SVGAGI. The V end was cut by 5 bases, the J end by 7 bases, with 14 bases between.

The chain combines TRBV5-5 with TRBJ2-3, with TRBD2 identical over 8 bases. Trimming removed 0 bases from V and 10 bases from J; junction bases left unmatched: 10. The germline V gene has CDR1 SGHKS and CDR2 YYEKEE (reference sequence). The CDR3 is 15 residues long. The CDR3 DNA sequence: TGTGCCAGCAGCTTGGAACTAGCGGAACCCGTGGCGCAGTATTTT. Protein: CASSLELAEPVAQYF.

The gene calls are TRBV18 and TRBJ2-1, with TRBD1 matching over 9 bases. V was pared by 4 bases and J by 5 bases, with 9 bases of the junction left unmatched. From germline, CDR1 is KGHSH and CDR2 LQKENI. The CDR3 consists of 16 residues. The CDR3, as DNA: TGTGCCAGCTCACTAACCGGGACAGGGTATAACAATGAGCAGTTCTTC. Encoded protein: CASSLTGTGYNNEQFF.